The next 4 T cell receptor beta chains were all read from a single sample in a study of beta chain features in type 1 diabetes. The isolated RNA, all of it, was reverse transcribed, so expressed TCRB transcripts were what got sequenced. Repertoires were generated with immunoSEQ multiplex PCR, while TCRdb's copy carries only in-frame clones and drops some. The data contain a few hundred thousand clones, around 19% of them seen just once; the ten biggest clones take up about 0.044%. The sequenced material came from naive CD4+ T cells from blood. Receptors originate from a woman aged 18-29 years in good health.

This clone was counted only a few times. CDR3 sequence (DNA): TGCGCCAGCAGCTTGAGCCGGGGGGAAGAGACCCAGTACTTC. Amino acid sequence: CASSLSRGEETQYF. The chain joins TRBV5-1 to TRBJ2-5, with 7 bases identical to TRBD2. V lost 1 base, J lost 3 bases, and 3 bases stayed unmatched. Germline V lookup: CDR1 SGHRS, CDR2 YFSETQ. This CDR3 contains 14 residues.

The sample holds a few counts of this clone. The chain is built from TRBV10-3 and TRBJ2-1, with D unclear. V lost 10 bases and J lost 10, with 14 bases in between. Germline CDR1 reads ENHRY; CDR2 reads SYGVKD. The CDR3 consists of 11 residues. The CDR3 loop is CASTSGGEQFF. CDR3 coding DNA: TGTGCCAGTACCTCAGGTGGAGAGCAGTTCTTC.

This clone has more than one count but fewer than ten. The rearrangement joins TRBV6-5 to TRBJ1-2; a possible D gene is TRBD1 (6 bases). Per germline, CDR1 MNHEY and CDR2 SVGAGI. V lost 0 bases to trimming and J lost 8 bases, with 13 bases between them. This CDR3 contains 14 residues. The CDR3 sequence: CASSYSNRVGGYTF. CDR3 in DNA: TGTGCCAGCAGTTACTCAAACAGGGTCGGCGGCTACACCTTC.

This clone turned up a few times. This rearrangement joins TRBV5-1 to TRBJ2-3; D is perhaps TRBD1 (7 bases). The CDR3 contains 15 residues. With 4 bases removed from V and 5 bases from J, the gap between germline ends came to 17 bases. In germline, CDR1 is SGHRS, CDR2 YFSETQ. CDR3 residues: CASSAPDRRGDTQYF. CDR3 DNA sequence: TGCGCCAGCAGCGCCCCGGACAGGCGGGGAGATACGCAGTATTTT.